One T cell receptor beta chain is described in this entry. The target antigen is unknown. The sample is drawn from a study of cytomegalovirus exposure and HLA in healthy donors. Study-wide results and caveats: A classifier reportedly called cytomegalovirus status with high sensitivity and specificity.

The CDR3 runs 14 residues. Trimming shortened V by 1 base and J by 5 bases, and 9 bases separated the two germline ends. Germline CDR1 and CDR2: SGHNT and YENEEA. PCR employed 60 Vbeta and 13 Jbeta primers. The repertoire was sequenced with immunoSEQ multiplex PCR; TCRdb's copy has only in-frame clones and lacks some. This table holds approximately 120,000 clones, about 80% found once. The rearrangement joins TRBV11-3 to TRBJ2-4, with D maybe TRBD2 (6 bases). The TCR comes from a human donor in good health. Sequencing input: PBMCs. CDR3 in amino acids: CASSLGSGENIQYF. CDR3 nucleotides: TGTGCCAGCAGCTTAGGGTCGGGGGAAAACATTCAGTACTTC.